This TCR beta chain was retrieved from a study of T cells in Graves' hyperthyroidism and ophthalmopathy. Regarding the study as a whole: Most expanded thyroid clonotypes above 0.001 also appeared in blood.

Comment on this clonotype: No antigen is known for it.

From germline, CDR1 is SNHLY and CDR2 FYNNEI. This CDR3 is 14 amino acids long. Trimming took 11 bases from V and 5 from J; bases not matched to a gene: 10. From RNA transcripts, TCR beta CDR3 regions were amplified. The HTBI primer set was used in a first-round RT-PCR of the TCR CDR3. TCRdb re-derived calls from the multiplex PCR reads in MiXCR, one entry per CDR3 protein. This sample carries more than 550,000 distinct CDR3 sequences, about 45% of them seen once, and the ten largest clones take about 7.2%. The chain joins TRBV2 to TRBJ1-4; 8 positions match TRBD1. The receptor's source is an adult man with Graves' disease, either hyperthyroidism or ophthalmopathy (not recorded which). What was sequenced was peripheral blood or thyroid tissue (not recorded which). CDR3 bases: TGTGCCTTGTGGCCGACAGGGGAGAATGAAAAACTGTTTTTT. Translation: CALWPTGENEKLFF.